This is a list of T cell receptor beta chains from one sample in a study of immune heterogeneity within non-small cell lung tumors. TCRdb reprocessed the multiplex PCR reads with MiXCR, giving one entry per CDR3 protein. Among some 31,000 distinct CDR3 sequences, under 35% were seen once, and the ten largest hold about 4%. Sequencing was done on a sample of lung tumor tissue. These receptors all come from a man between 35 and 55 years old with non-small cell lung cancer. Each CDR3 is given with its conserved first and last residue. The D gene is left open where the match is weak.

J | D | length | V | CDR3
TRBJ2-7 | TRBD1 | 14 | TRBV27 | CASSIRDRAYEQYF
TRBJ2-1 | - | 13 | TRBV19 | CASSMAEYNEQFF
TRBJ2-3 | TRBD2 | 17 | TRBV11-2 | CASSSSLGRLAGVTQYF
TRBJ2-6 | - | 13 | TRBV11-1 | CASSFSGANVLTF
TRBJ2-1 | - | 11 | TRBV24-1 | CATGKRDEQFF
TRBJ1-2 | TRBD1 | 15 | TRBV11-2 | CASTPDRALNYGYTF
TRBJ2-1 | - | 13 | TRBV11-2 | CASSRDDLLKAFF
TRBJ1-3 | TRBD1 | 14 | TRBV10-3 | CAISAGQDGNTIYF
TRBJ2-7 | - | 13 | TRBV13 | CASSLGGSSGKYF
TRBJ2-3 | TRBD1 | 14 | TRBV19 | CASSPGQARGTQYF
TRBJ1-5 | - | 14 | TRBV5-8 | CASSLAGQNQPQHF
TRBJ1-5 | - | 14 | TRBV28 | CASSRVVGIQPQHF
TRBJ2-3 | TRBD2 | 15 | TRBV6-5 | CASGLIAGGADTQYF
TRBJ1-6 | TRBD1 | 15 | TRBV9 | CASSWGQGADSPLHF
TRBJ2-1 | - | 15 | TRBV30 | CAWDRDFSSYNEQFF
TRBJ2-1 | - | 14 | TRBV11-3 | CASSLTTAYNEQFF
TRBJ2-1 | TRBD1 | 15 | TRBV7-2 | CASSPRQGAWGEQFF
TRBJ2-1 | TRBD2 | 13 | TRBV24-1 | CATRSGRANEQFF
TRBJ2-1 | TRBD2 | 17 | TRBV27 | CASRPRGAGGPRNEQFF
TRBJ1-4 | - | 14 | TRBV3-1 | CASGERPTNEKLFF
TRBJ2-5 | - | 11 | TRBV24-1 | CATGERETQYF
TRBJ2-1 | - | 13 | TRBV19 | CASSIAPGNEQFF
TRBJ2-3 | TRBD2 | 15 | TRBV19 | CASMIGAGGGDTQYF
TRBJ2-7 | TRBD2 | 14 | TRBV7-9 | CASSLVREVNEQYF
TRBJ2-2 | TRBD2 | 16 | TRBV6-2/TRBV6-3 | CASSRNSGRAGGELFF
TRBJ2-2 | TRBD2 | 13 | TRBV7-8 | CVSSGREAGELFF
TRBJ2-1 | - | 13 | TRBV5-6 | CASSSDIYNEQFF
TRBJ1-1 | TRBD1 | 15 | TRBV5-5 | CASSLEGQGSTEAFF
TRBJ1-2 | TRBD1 | 13 | TRBV20-1 | CSARSGQGKGYTF
TRBJ2-2 | - | 13 | TRBV18 | CASSPDITGELFF
TRBJ2-1 | TRBD1 | 15 | TRBV11-3 | CASSFQGATNNEQFF
TRBJ1-4 | - | 15 | TRBV6-1 | CASSEAGRRNEKLFF
TRBJ2-1 | - | 13 | TRBV29-1 | CSVGGKSRHEQFF
TRBJ2-3 | TRBD1 | 15 | TRBV7-9 | CASRTGTGSTDTQYF
TRBJ1-1 | - | 14 | TRBV20-1 | CSAQGNDWFGEAFF
TRBJ2-3 | - | 13 | TRBV5-1 | CASSRASTDTQYF
TRBJ2-1 | - | 13 | TRBV20-1 | CSARDNWGNEQFF
TRBJ1-4 | - | 16 | TRBV4-2 | CASSRQGSGSGEKLFF
TRBJ2-2 | TRBD1 | 17 | TRBV6-5 | CASSYSGQGRYTGELFF
TRBJ1-2 | TRBD1 | 16 | TRBV19 | CASTNGGQGPEYGYTF